These 26 T cell receptor beta chains originate from one sample sequenced in a study of blood T cell repertoires in COVID-19. TCRdb keeps only in-frame clones here, not all; method: immunoSEQ multiplex PCR. The table lists around 250,000 clones, 88% of them singletons, with roughly 3% in the top ten. The sample comprised PBMCs or T cells enriched from blood (not recorded which). Source of these receptors: a woman in her thirties or forties who had been exposed to COVID-19.

This clone has only one observation. The rearrangement uses TRBV29-1 and TRBJ1-2; D is perhaps TRBD1 (5 bases). This CDR3 is 15 amino acids long. Germline V gene lookup returns CDR1 SQVTM and CDR2 ANQGSEA. Trimming pared 2 bases from V and 8 bases from J, leaving 21 bases between. The CDR3: CSVESAGRSSSGYTF. The CDR3 coding sequence is TGCAGCGTTGAATCTGCAGGGAGGTCCTCTAGCGGCTACACCTTC.

This clone has just one count. J is TRBJ2-5 and V is TRBV11-3; D remains unclear. Germline V gives CDR1 SGHNT, CDR2 YENEEA. Trimming removed 4 bases from V and 5 bases from J, with 17 bases in between. The CDR3 is 15 amino acids. In nucleotides, the CDR3 is TGTGCCAGCAGCTCCCCGCCACTCTTCGGGGAGACCCAGTACTTC. Translating it yields CASSSPPLFGETQYF. The variable domain in full, completed from reference TRBV11-3 and TRBJ2-5, reads EAGVVQSPRYKIIEKKQPVAFWCNPISGHNTLYWYLQNLGQGPELLIRYENEEAVDDSQLPKDRFSAERLKGVDSTLKIQPAELGDSAVYLCASSSPPLFGETQYFGPGTRLLVL.

The chain combines TRBV11-3 with TRBJ1-2, with D unclear. The CDR3 runs to 13 residues. V dropped 2 bases and J dropped 3 bases, with 7 bases sitting between them. Per germline, CDR1 SGHNT and CDR2 YENEEA. The CDR3 DNA is TGTGCCAGCAGCTTACAGGCAGACTATGGCTACACCTTC. This sequence encodes CASSLQADYGYTF.

The rearrangement joins TRBV4-3 to TRBJ2-5; D might be TRBD2 (5 bases). Looked up from germline, CDR1 is LGHNA and CDR2 is YSLEER. V lost 4 bases, J lost 5 bases, and 17 bases lay in between. CDR3 length equals 15 residues. The CDR3 DNA reads as TGCGCCAGCAGCCCTACAGAGGGATGGAGGGAGACCCAGTACTTC. Translating gives CASSPTEGWRETQYF.

The chain has TRBV25-1 and TRBJ1-2; the match to TRBD1 covers 7 bases. CDR1 MGHDK and CDR2 SYGVNS come from the germline V gene. This CDR3 region has 13 residues. V trimming: 1 base; J trimming: 7 bases; junction bases outside the gene matches: 3. Here the CDR3 DNA reads TGTGCCAGCAGTGAATTAGGGACAGTTGGCTACACCTTC. It encodes CASSELGTVGYTF.

The chain joins TRBV4-3 to TRBJ1-1, with D tentatively TRBD1 (5 bases). Germline loops: CDR1 LGHNA, CDR2 YSLEER. V was trimmed by 0 bases and J by 3 bases, leaving 8 bases between them. The CDR3 covers 14 residues. The CDR3 region has the DNA TGCGCCAGCAGCCAAGAGCAGGGCTACACTGAAGCTTTCTTT. Its translation: CASSQEQGYTEAFF.

The V gene is TRBV28, the J gene TRBJ2-1, with 7 bases that match TRBD2. The CDR3 totals 13 residues. Germline V CDR1 and CDR2: MDHEN, SYDVKM. V dropped 8 bases and J dropped 7; count of bases not matched to a gene: 8. For the CDR3, the DNA is TGTGCCAGCCTGGGAGGGCCAGGGAATGAGCAGTTCTTC. Translating it yields CASLGGPGNEQFF.

V usage is TRBV7-2 and J usage is TRBJ2-5; tentatively, D is TRBD2 (6 bases). CDR3 length: 16 amino acids. V lost 0 bases to trimming and J lost 4 bases, with 15 bases between them. Germline values: CDR1 SGHTA, CDR2 FQGNSA. Written as DNA, the CDR3 is TGTGCCAGCAGCTTAGCCGGAGGGACGTTCCTAGAGACCCAGTACTTC. Translating gives CASSLAGGTFLETQYF.

A note on this clone: Other DNA variants within this sample encode the same CDR3. The gene calls are TRBV7-9 and TRBJ1-2; D uncertain. The CDR3 consists of 13 residues. V gave up 3 bases and J gave up 6 bases, with 11 bases separating them. The germline CDR1 and CDR2 sequences are SEHNR and FQNEAQ (reference sequence). DNA of the CDR3: TGTGCCAGCAGCTTTGGTGGGCGGGATGGCTACACCTTC. Protein product: CASSFGGRDGYTF.

This chain uses TRBV18 with TRBJ1-2; D remains unclear. V lost 2 bases, J lost 2 bases, and 9 bases lay in between. Germline V lookup: CDR1 KGHSH, CDR2 LQKENI. This CDR3 is built from 14 residues. CDR3 sequence: CASSPTENNYGYTF. The CDR3 DNA reads as TGTGCCAGCTCACCAACAGAAAACAACTATGGCTACACCTTC.

V is TRBV5-1 and J is TRBJ2-5; 9 nucleotides agree with TRBD2. The V gene's germline CDR1 is SGHRS and CDR2 YFSETQ. There are 16 residues in the CDR3. V shed 2 bases, J shed 5 bases, and the junction held 10 bases outside the gene matches. The CDR3 is CASSLNGLATWETQYF. The CDR3 DNA sequence: TGCGCCAGCAGCTTAAATGGACTAGCGACGTGGGAGACCCAGTACTTC.

The V gene is TRBV5-8, the J gene TRBJ2-7; possible D gene TRBD1, 5 bases. Deletions cut 4 bases from V and 3 bases from J, with 14 bases between. Per the germline V gene, CDR1 is SGHTS and CDR2 is YDEGEE. The CDR3 extends over 14 amino acids. The CDR3 sequence: CASSHLGRYYEQYV. Here the CDR3 DNA reads TGTGCCAGCAGCCATCTGGGGCGATACTACGAGCAGTACGTC.

The chain employs TRBV15 and TRBJ1-2, with 10 bases lining up with TRBD1. The CDR3 length is 18 residues. The J segment lost 7 bases and the V segment lost 2 bases, leaving 16 bases of the junction unmatched. CDR1 and CDR2 (germline): LNHNV, YYDKDF (reference sequence). Here the CDR3 reads CATSRKINAGTGDFGYTF. CDR3 DNA: TGTGCCACCAGCAGAAAGATAAATGCCGGGACAGGGGATTTTGGCTACACCTTC. The whole variable domain, filled in from reference TRBV15 and TRBJ1-2, reads DAMVIQNPRYQVTQFGKPVTLSCSQTLNHNVMYWYQQKSSQAPKLLFHYYDKDFNNEADTPDNFQSRRPNTSFCFLDIRSPGLGDTAMYLCATSRKINAGTGDFGYTFGSGTRLTVV.

The chain has TRBV2 and TRBJ1-1; D remains ambiguous. Germline V gives CDR1 SNHLY, CDR2 FYNNEI. Trimming shortened V by 3 bases and J by 1 base, and 12 bases separated the two germline ends. The CDR3 consists of 15 residues. CDR3 residues: CASSDQSGSNTEAFF. The CDR3 bases are TGTGCCAGCAGTGACCAGTCGGGGTCGAACACTGAAGCTTTCTTT.

The gene calls are TRBV28 and TRBJ1-4; D perhaps matches TRBD1 (6 bases). The CDR3 consists of 14 residues. V gave up 11 bases and J gave up 6 bases, with 19 bases separating them. CDR1 and CDR2 (germline): MDHEN, SYDVKM. The CDR3 coding sequence is TGTGCCTCATTAACCACAGGGAGGGATGAAAAACTGTTTTTT. Protein sequence: CASLTTGRDEKLFF.

In its sample, this clone was seen once. J is TRBJ2-1 and V is TRBV3-1 (or the pseudogene TRBV3-2), with TRBD2 matching over 11 bases. Germline V gene sequence: CDR1 LGHDT, CDR2 YNNKEL (reference sequence). V lost 1 base to trimming and J lost 4 bases; unmatched junction nucleotides: 0. The CDR3 has 15 residues. The CDR3 is CASSQGLAGYNEQFF. Written as DNA, the CDR3 is TGTGCCAGCAGCCAAGGACTAGCGGGATACAATGAGCAGTTCTTC.

V usage is TRBV19 and J usage is TRBJ2-1, with TRBD2 identical over 14 bases. After removal of 10 bases from V and 9 bases from J, the junction contained 8 bases not matched to a gene. This CDR3 is 14 amino acids long. Germline CDR1 and CDR2: LNHDA and SQIVND (reference sequence). The CDR3 region is CATKTSGGAGEQFF. The CDR3 nucleotides read TGTGCCACTAAGACTAGCGGGGGGGCCGGTGAGCAGTTCTTC. Drawing the rest from reference TRBV19 and TRBJ2-1, the complete variable domain is DGGITQSPKYLFRKEGQNVTLSCEQNLNHDAMYWYRQDPGQGLRLIYYSQIVNDFQKGDIAEGYSVSREKKESFPLTVTSAQKNPTAFYLCATKTSGGAGEQFFGPGTRLTVL.

CDR3 amino acids: CASSLPGYTEAFF. The CDR3 nucleotides read TGTGCCAGTAGTTTGCCAGGGTACACTGAAGCTTTCTTT. V is TRBV19 and J is TRBJ1-1, with D tentatively TRBD1 (5 bases). Deletions cut 5 bases from V and 3 bases from J, with 10 bases between. This CDR3 is 13 amino acids long. Germline V CDR1 and CDR2: LNHDA, SQIVND (reference sequence).

The V gene is TRBV7-9, the J gene TRBJ1-2; unclear D gene. Germline CDR1 and CDR2: SEHNR and FQNEAQ (reference sequence). Between the trimmed V and J ends, which lost 1 base and 0 bases, there was a span of 12 bases. The CDR3 loop spans 16 amino acids. CDR3 sequence reads: CASSLGVSDANYGYTF. As DNA, the CDR3 is TGTGCCAGCAGCTTAGGAGTTAGCGACGCTAACTATGGCTACACCTTC. Drawing the rest from reference TRBV7-9 and TRBJ1-2, the complete variable domain is DTGVSQNPRHKITKRGQNVTFRCDPISEHNRLYWYRQTLGQGPEFLTYFQNEAQLEKSRLLSDRFSAERPKGSFSTLEIQRTEQGDSAMYLCASSLGVSDANYGYTFGSGTRLTVV.

A single count supports this clone. The chain uses TRBV4-1 and TRBJ1-3, with TRBD1 as a possible D gene (5 bases). V dropped 4 bases and J dropped 4 bases, with 14 bases sitting between them. This CDR3 contains 15 residues. Per germline, CDR1 MGHRA and CDR2 YSYEKL. The CDR3: CASSLGGGIGNTIYF. The CDR3 coding sequence is TGCGCCAGCAGCCTTGGCGGGGGGATAGGAAACACCATATATTTT.

As for this clone: The junction departs from germline at one end; a sequencing error may be responsible. The genes are TRBV5-1 and TRBJ1-6; 9 positions match TRBD1. CDR1 and CDR2 (germline): SGHRS, YFSETQ. This CDR3 has 16 residues. CDR3 region: CASSLKTGGADSPLHF. CDR3 sequence (DNA): TGTGCCAGCAGCTTGAAAACAGGGGGCGCAGATTCACCCCTCCACTTT.

The chain combines TRBV7-3 with TRBJ2-3, with D uncertain. The CDR3 length is 15 residues. V lost 1 base and J 0 bases, leaving 8 bases between the germline ends. Germline assignment: CDR1 SGHTA and CDR2 FQGTGA. CDR3 sequence reads: CASSLSRVSTDTQYF. The CDR3 DNA sequence: TGTGCCAGCAGCTTAAGTCGGGTTAGCACAGATACGCAGTATTTT. Full variable domain (rest looked up from reference TRBV7-3 and TRBJ2-3): GAGVSQTPSNKVTEKGKYVELRCDPISGHTALYWYRQSLGQGPEFLIYFQGTGAADDSGLPNDRFFAVRPEGSVSTLKIQRTERGDSAVYLCASSLSRVSTDTQYFGPGTRLTVL.

The chain is built from TRBV18 and TRBJ1-2, with 8 bases identical to TRBD1. The germline V gene encodes CDR1 KGHSH and CDR2 LQKENI. CDR3 length: 13 amino acids. The ends lost 5 bases at V and 6 bases at J; junction bases unmatched: 5. In DNA form, the CDR3 reads TGTGCCAGCTCAGCGACAGGGGTGGATGGCTACACCTTC. It yields the protein CASSATGVDGYTF.

This clone was seen only once. This chain joins TRBV30 and TRBJ1-2, with 12 nucleotides matching TRBD1. Germline V gene sequence: CDR1 GTSNPN, CDR2 SVGIG (reference sequence). The CDR3 runs 16 residues. Trimming cost V 8 bases and J 1 base; bases outside gene matches: 11. CDR3 residues: CARSGTGGSFNYGYTF. The CDR3 DNA sequence: TGTGCCAGATCCGGGACAGGGGGCAGTTTTAACTATGGCTACACCTTC.

The V and J genes are TRBV3-1 (or the pseudogene TRBV3-2) and TRBJ2-1, with D perhaps matching TRBD2 (5 bases). CDR3 size: 15 residues. V lost 4 bases and J 5 bases, leaving 15 bases between the germline ends. CDR1 and CDR2 (germline): LGHDT, YNNKEL (reference sequence). CDR3 nucleotide sequence: TGTGCCAGCAGCCCCCGGCCCCTACTAGACAATGAGCAGTTCTTC. This gives the protein CASSPRPLLDNEQFF.

The CDR3 DNA follows: TGTGCCAGCAGCTATACAGCTAACACTGAAGCTTTCTTT. Protein sequence: CASSYTANTEAFF. This chain uses TRBV28 with TRBJ1-1; D gene ambiguous. CDR3 length: 13 residues. The germline V and J ends were trimmed by 6 bases and 2 bases, with 10 bases remaining between them. Per germline, CDR1 MDHEN and CDR2 SYDVKM.